This T cell receptor (beta chain) is drawn from a study of shared T cell receptors in the human thymus. Only in-frame clones appear in the TCRdb table, and some are missing; sequencing was by immunoSEQ multiplex PCR. The sample contains 500,000 to 850,000 clones, approximately 89% of which appear only once. Germline values: CDR1 LNHDA, CDR2 SQIVND (reference sequence). The CDR3 has 16 residues. J gave up 4 bases and V 5 bases, and 11 bases lay outside the gene matches. These records were also assigned to another study, of human thymus T cells. According to that study: Thymus tissue for the work was resected from patients undergoing corrective heart surgery. Thymic and blood repertoires showed apparently biased V and J gene usage. Related work found strong thymic repertoire overlap between unrelated individuals.

The TCR sequence derives from a boy under two years old with a congenital heart defect. The chain couples TRBV19 to TRBJ2-7, with 10 bases fitting TRBD2. Sequencing used thymocytes. The CDR3 DNA is TGTGCCAGTAGTGCCGGAGCGGGAGGGCCGGAATACGAGCAGTACTTC. It translates to CASSAGAGGPEYEQYF. The full variable domain, in which reference TRBV19 and TRBJ2-7 provide the parts outside the CDR3, is DGGITQSPKYLFRKEGQNVTLSCEQNLNHDAMYWYRQDPGQGLRLIYYSQIVNDFQKGDIAEGYSVSREKKESFPLTVTSAQKNPTAFYLCASSAGAGGPEYEQYFGPGTRLTVT.